This TCR beta chain stems from a study of T cell responses to AZD1222 COVID-19 vaccine. Study-wide results and limits: Close to half of all spike-specific TCRs reportedly target regions of the variants that are unmutated.

Some clones are missing from TCRdb's copy, which holds only in-frame ones; the method was immunoSEQ multiplex PCR. The sample has about 120,000 clones, 92% seen once. This clone was observed a few times. The target antigen is unknown. Per the germline V gene, CDR1 is LNHDA and CDR2 is SQIVND (reference sequence). V lost 1 base and J lost 3, with 12 bases in between. This CDR3 is 15 amino acids long. The material was peripheral blood, obtained on day 0 of AZD1222 vaccination. V and J are TRBV19 and TRBJ1-2; tentative D call: TRBD1 (5 bases). The clonotype originates from an adult in good health. The chain's CDR3 is CASSIAGHGDYGYTF. The CDR3 DNA reads TGTGCCAGTAGTATAGCAGGGCATGGGGACTATGGCTACACCTTC.